Shown below are 19 T cell receptor beta chains from a single sample sequenced in a study of early T cells in non-severe SARS-CoV-2 infection (dated by TCRdb to about 2021). To prepare the library, 5' RACE was applied. Sequencing was performed on a NextSeq 500. The public sequencing data were trimmed at Q25 with fastp and processed into clonotypes with MiXCR by TCRdb, which kept only in-frame beta chains. A single entry per CDR3 protein holds the most common genes and DNA from its merged rows. A total of approximately 56,000 distinct CDR3 sequences appear in this sample, approximately 9.9% of them only once. In total, the top ten clones hold around 13% of the sample. The sequenced material came from whole blood. These receptors all stem from an adult who was a healthcare worker with PCR-confirmed SARS-CoV-2 infection or an uninfected control (not recorded which).

Only a few counts were recorded for this clonotype. The chain carries TRBV6-2 or TRBV6-3 and TRBJ1-3; D gene ambiguous. This CDR3 has 15 residues. The V and J ends lost 0 bases and 4 bases respectively, with 10 bases between them. From germline, CDR1 is MNHEY and CDR2 SVGEGT. The CDR3 DNA sequence: TGTGCCAGCAGTTACTCGAAGGTGCCCGGAAACACCATATATTTT. It translates to CASSYSKVPGNTIYF.

This clonotype showed up many times. CDR3 amino acids: CASSLGWDYSNQPQHF. The CDR3 DNA reads TGTGCCAGCAGCTTGGGATGGGACTATAGCAATCAGCCCCAGCATTTT. This sequence joins TRBV5-6 and TRBJ1-5, with D perhaps matching TRBD1 (5 bases). The germline V and J ends were trimmed by 0 bases and 0 bases, with 10 bases remaining between them. Germline CDR1 SGHDT, CDR2 YYEEEE. CDR3 length: 16 residues.

This clonotype appeared many times. V usage is TRBV4-3 and J usage is TRBJ1-1; 9 bases map to TRBD1. Germline V gene sequence: CDR1 LGHNA, CDR2 YSLEER. V gave up 4 bases and J gave up 5 bases; unmatched junction bases: 8. This CDR3 spans 15 amino acids. The CDR3 reads CASSPWTGVGTEAFF. CDR3 DNA: TGCGCCAGCAGCCCATGGACAGGGGTCGGAACTGAAGCTTTCTTT.

The chain carries TRBV11-2 and TRBJ2-3, with unresolved D. Trimming stripped 6 bases from V and 6 bases from J, with 10 bases between. This CDR3 comprises 12 residues. CDR1 is SGHAT and CDR2 is FQNNGV in the germline V gene. This CDR3 is CASSSTLDTQYF. The DNA for the CDR3 is TGTGCCAGCAGTTCCACCTTGGATACGCAGTATTTT.

This clonotype was detected ten times or more. V gene TRBV6-1 combines with J gene TRBJ2-7; 10 bases match TRBD1. Germline CDR1 is MNHNS and CDR2 is SASEGT. The CDR3 extends over 15 amino acids. The trim removed 4 bases at V and 4 bases at J, leaving 7 bases unmatched. The DNA of the CDR3 is TGTGCCAGCAGTGTTTCGGGACAGGGGCAATACGAGCAGTACTTC. Translated, it gives CASSVSGQGQYEQYF.

There are many counts of this clonotype. The chain combines TRBV5-4 with TRBJ1-5, with 9 bases matching TRBD1. With V trimmed by 5 bases and J by 0 bases, 15 bases remained unmatched. Germline-derived CDR1 and CDR2 are SGHNT and YYREEE (reference sequence). This CDR3 has 19 amino acids. CDR3 DNA: TGTGCCAGCAGTGGGGGAGTCGGACAGGGGACATATAGCAATCAGCCCCAGCATTTT. It encodes CASSGGVGQGTYSNQPQHF.

This clonotype has just a few counts. The chain has TRBV29-1 and TRBJ2-1; 10 nucleotides align to TRBD2. The CDR3 covers 14 residues. Trimming cost V 4 bases and J 9 bases; bases outside gene matches: 9. CDR1 and CDR2 from the germline V gene are SQVTM and ANQGSEA. The CDR3: CSVAVLAGIGEQFF. CDR3 sequence (DNA): TGCAGCGTTGCTGTACTAGCGGGGATAGGTGAGCAGTTCTTC.

The chain recombines TRBV11-2 with TRBJ2-5, with 14 bases matching TRBD2. Losses at the gene ends were 5 bases for V and 5 bases for J; bases not matched to a gene: 10. The CDR3 loop spans 17 amino acids. The germline gives CDR1 SGHAT, CDR2 FQNNGV. The CDR3 DNA is TGTGCCAGCAGCGAGAGACTAGCGGGAGGGCCGGTCGAGACCCAGTACTTC. It encodes CASSERLAGGPVETQYF. The full variable domain, completed using reference TRBV11-2 and TRBJ2-5, is EAGVAQSPRYKIIEKRQSVAFWCNPISGHATLYWYQQILGQGPKLLIQFQNNGVVDDSQLPKDRFSAERLKGVDSTLKIQPAKLEDSAVYLCASSERLAGGPVETQYFGPGTRLLVL.

This clonotype was found many times. At one end the junction does not follow the germline gene, possibly because of a read error. This chain joins TRBV7-7 and TRBJ2-2, with a possible D match to TRBD1 (6 bases). The CDR3 has 18 residues. Germline CDR1 reads SSHAT; CDR2 reads FNYEAQ (reference sequence). DNA for the CDR3: TGTGCTAGCAGACCAGACCACGGACAGATTGATGGCACCGGGGAGCTGTTTTTT. Translation: CASRPDHGQIDGTGELFF.

This clonotype turned up a few times. The chain has TRBV6-2 or TRBV6-3 and TRBJ2-1; 7 bases agree with TRBD2. CDR1 is MNHEY, CDR2 SVGEGT, per germline. The CDR3 has 19 amino acids. The V gene end was trimmed by 1 base and the J gene end by 8 bases; junction bases not matched to a gene: 20. Here the CDR3 DNA reads TGTGCCAGCAGTTACTTCCCAAACCTACGACTAGCCGGGGCTGATGAGCAGTTCTTC. It specifies CASSYFPNLRLAGADEQFF.

V is TRBV7-9 and J is TRBJ2-7, with D unclear. The V end was cut by 5 bases, the J end by 2 bases, with 10 bases between. CDR1 is SEHNR and CDR2 is FQNEAQ in the germline V gene (reference sequence). This CDR3 is built from 13 residues. The CDR3 DNA reads as TGTGCCAGCAGCACGGGCCATACCTACGAGCAGTACTTC. Translation: CASSTGHTYEQYF.

This clonotype came up many times. The chain has TRBV6-6 and TRBJ1-1; tentative D call: TRBD1 (6 bases). The V and J ends lost 2 bases and 4 bases respectively, with 17 bases between them. The CDR3 sequence is 16 residues long. Germline V gene data show CDR1 as MNHNY and CDR2 as SVGAGI (reference sequence). In DNA form, the CDR3 reads TGTGCCAGCAGTTACGCCCTCAAGACAGGTCCCACTGAAGCTTTCTTT. Translated, it gives CASSYALKTGPTEAFF.

In its sample, this clonotype was seen many times. J is TRBJ2-7 and V is TRBV6-2 or TRBV6-3, with unresolved D. The V end was cut by 5 bases, the J end by 12 bases, with 20 bases between. The germline V gene has CDR1 MNHEY and CDR2 SVGEGT. The CDR3 is 13 residues long. CDR3 residues: CASSETYDPVAYF. CDR3 DNA: TGTGCCAGCAGTGAAACCTACGACCCGGTGGCGTACTTC.

This clonotype has a handful of counts. The chain uses TRBV7-2 and TRBJ2-7; TRBD1 matches at 9 bases. The CDR3 is 14 residues long. Germline CDR1 reads SGHTA; CDR2 reads FQGNSA. V lost 1 base, J lost 9 bases, and 7 bases stayed unmatched. The DNA of the CDR3 is TGTGCCAGCAGCTTAGAAGGGACAGGGCATCGGCAGTACTTC. It specifies CASSLEGTGHRQYF.

This clonotype was observed many times. This chain uses TRBV7-2 with TRBJ1-6; D remains unclear. Trimming took off 5 bases at V and 4 bases at J, with 3 bases between the two ends. Looked up from germline, CDR1 is SGHTA and CDR2 is FQGNSA. This CDR3 has 12 residues. The DNA of the CDR3 is TGTGCCAGCAGCCAGTATAATTCACCCCTCCACTTT. Translation: CASSQYNSPLHF.

V and J are TRBV7-9 and TRBJ2-1; D gene uncertain. V lost 5 bases and J 6 bases, leaving 8 bases between the germline ends. Per the germline V gene, CDR1 is SEHNR and CDR2 is FQNEAQ (reference sequence). The CDR3 consists of 12 residues. CDR3 coding DNA: TGTGCCAGCAGCCCCAATTTCAATGAGCAGTTCTTC. Amino acids: CASSPNFNEQFF.

The CDR3 DNA reads as TGTGCCAGCAGCCAAGCAGGAGGATACCTCGATGAGCAGTTCTTC. It is translated as CASSQAGGYLDEQFF. This chain uses TRBV14 with TRBJ2-1; weak D call: TRBD2 (5 bases). The CDR3 is 15 amino acids. Germline V lookup: CDR1 SGHDN, CDR2 FVKESK. The V end was cut by 1 base, the J end by 8 bases, with 15 bases between.

This clonotype has at least ten counts. The chain links TRBV27 to TRBJ2-7; weak D call: TRBD2 (6 bases). The CDR3 totals 18 residues. Trimming stripped 8 bases from V and 5 bases from J, with 31 bases between. Germline CDR1 and CDR2: MNHEY and SMNVEV (reference sequence). CDR3 loop: CASLPGTAINRRRHEQYF. CDR3 coding DNA: TGTGCCAGCCTCCCCGGGACTGCTATCAACCGGCGGAGACACGAGCAGTACTTC.

The V and J genes are TRBV6-6 and TRBJ2-5, with 8 nucleotides matching TRBD2. J was trimmed by 4 bases and V by 5 bases; bases with no gene match: 6. Germline V CDR1 and CDR2: MNHNY, SVGAGI (reference sequence). The CDR3 covers 14 residues. CDR3 amino acids: CASSIGGAGETQYF. DNA for the CDR3: TGTGCCAGCAGTATCGGGGGGGCGGGAGAGACCCAGTACTTC.